The sequence of this TCR beta chain was determined in a study of read filtering for tumor transcriptome and immune sequencing. Molecular barcoded adaptors covering alpha/delta and beta/gamma chains were used on about 390 ng RNA. One entry per CDR3 protein results from TCRdb running MiXCR on the reads. This table has fewer than 35,000 distinct CDR3 sequences, 15% to 20% appearing once. Many counts were recorded for this clonotype. CDR3 length equals 12 residues. Trimming took 3 bases from V and 5 from J, leaving 7 bases between them. CDR1 DFQATT and CDR2 SNEGSKA come from the germline V gene (reference sequence).

J is TRBJ2-2 and V is TRBV20-1; D is perhaps TRBD1 or TRBD2 (5 bases each). Sequenced material: a population of CD138-negative cells sorted from bone marrow. This sequence was found in a donor aged 40 or over with multiple myeloma. The CDR3 bases are TGCAGTGCTAGTTGGGGGACCGGGGAGCTGTTTTTT. It is translated as CSASWGTGELFF.